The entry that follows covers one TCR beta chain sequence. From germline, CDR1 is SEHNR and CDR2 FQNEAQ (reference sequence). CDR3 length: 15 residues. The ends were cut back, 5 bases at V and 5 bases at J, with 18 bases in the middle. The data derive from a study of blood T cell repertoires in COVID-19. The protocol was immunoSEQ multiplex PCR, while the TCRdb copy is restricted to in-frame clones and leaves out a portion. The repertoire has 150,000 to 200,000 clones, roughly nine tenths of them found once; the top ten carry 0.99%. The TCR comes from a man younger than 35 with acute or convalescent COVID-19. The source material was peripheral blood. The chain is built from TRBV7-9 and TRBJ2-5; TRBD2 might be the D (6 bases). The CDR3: CASSLIDWRGETQYF. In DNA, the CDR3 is TGTGCCAGCAGCCTGATCGACTGGCGGGGCGAGACCCAGTACTTC.